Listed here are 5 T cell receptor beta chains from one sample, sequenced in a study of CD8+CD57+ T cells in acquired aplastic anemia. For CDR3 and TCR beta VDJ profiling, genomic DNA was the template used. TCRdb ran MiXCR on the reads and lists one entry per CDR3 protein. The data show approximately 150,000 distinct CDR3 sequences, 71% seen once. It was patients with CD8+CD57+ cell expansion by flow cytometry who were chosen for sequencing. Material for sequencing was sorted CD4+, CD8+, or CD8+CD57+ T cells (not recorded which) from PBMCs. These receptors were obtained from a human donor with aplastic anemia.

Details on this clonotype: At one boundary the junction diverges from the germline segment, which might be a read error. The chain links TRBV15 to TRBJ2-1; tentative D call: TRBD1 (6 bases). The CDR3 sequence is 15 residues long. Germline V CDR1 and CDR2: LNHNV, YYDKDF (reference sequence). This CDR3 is CATSRDPPWDNEQLF. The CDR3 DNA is TGTGCCACCAGCAGAGATCCTCCATGGGACAATGAGCAGCTCTTC.

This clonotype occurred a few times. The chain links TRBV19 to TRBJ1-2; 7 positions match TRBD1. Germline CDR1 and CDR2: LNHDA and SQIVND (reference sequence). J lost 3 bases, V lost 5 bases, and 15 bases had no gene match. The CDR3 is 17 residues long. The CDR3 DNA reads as TGTGCCAGTAGTTCACTAGCACGACAGGGAGCTTACTATGGCTACACCTTC. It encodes CASSSLARQGAYYGYTF.

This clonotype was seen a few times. CDR3 bases: TGTGCCAGCAGTTCAAGCACTACAGGGCTCGGTGGCTACACCTTC. This translates into CASSSSTTGLGGYTF. The chain employs TRBV2 and TRBJ1-2, with D tentatively TRBD1 (6 bases). V was trimmed by 5 bases and J by 7 bases, leaving 20 bases between them. Germline CDR1 SNHLY, CDR2 FYNNEI. The length of the CDR3 is 15 residues.

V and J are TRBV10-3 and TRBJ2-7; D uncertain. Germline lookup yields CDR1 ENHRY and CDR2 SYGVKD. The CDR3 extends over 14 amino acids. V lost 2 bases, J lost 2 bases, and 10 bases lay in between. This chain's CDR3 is CAISEESAPYEQYF. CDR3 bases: TGTGCCATCAGTGAGGAGTCAGCTCCCTACGAGCAGTACTTC.

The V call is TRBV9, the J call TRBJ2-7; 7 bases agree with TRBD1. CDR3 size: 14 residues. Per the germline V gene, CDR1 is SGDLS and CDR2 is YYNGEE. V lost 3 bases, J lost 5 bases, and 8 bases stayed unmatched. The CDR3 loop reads CASSDPGQSHEQYF. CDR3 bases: TGTGCCAGCAGCGATCCGGGACAGTCCCACGAGCAGTACTTC.